This T cell receptor beta chain was obtained from a study of T cell changes during pregnancy in multiple sclerosis (dated by TCRdb to the late 2010s). Study-level background: The study looked at changes in the T cell repertoire across pregnancy in women with multiple sclerosis.

The table lists this clone with a count of one. Its specific antigen is unknown. Per-base qualities were not stored, and no clone one base away is much larger. From the germline V gene, CDR1 is SGHRS and CDR2 is YFSETQ. The germline V and J ends show losses of 2 bases and 2 bases respectively, and no gene match explains 4 bases of the junction. The CDR3 numbers 15 residues from cysteine through phenylalanine. Only the CDR3 portion is preserved as DNA: 45 bases, with reading frame beginning at the first base. The protocol used for the library was the immunoSEQ multiplex PCR assay. The immuneACCESS repertoire file appears here via TCRdb, limited to in-frame rearrangements. These files lack a portion of the clones; in checked studies, under half of the deficit traces to unresolved V genes, and the cause of the others is not known. For this sample there are under 45,000 clones; approximately 91% appear just once. The biggest ten clones account for around 4.5% of the sample.

This material consisted of peripheral blood, taken in the second trimester of pregnancy. The sequence joins TRBV5-1 to TRBJ2-1; TRBD1 aligns with 7 central bases. This TCR was sampled from a female donor in good health, enrolled as a control in a pregnancy study. The sequenced DNA is TGCGCCAGCAGCTTTGACAGGGTACCCTACAATGAGCAGTTCTTC. It encodes CASSFDRVPYNEQFF.